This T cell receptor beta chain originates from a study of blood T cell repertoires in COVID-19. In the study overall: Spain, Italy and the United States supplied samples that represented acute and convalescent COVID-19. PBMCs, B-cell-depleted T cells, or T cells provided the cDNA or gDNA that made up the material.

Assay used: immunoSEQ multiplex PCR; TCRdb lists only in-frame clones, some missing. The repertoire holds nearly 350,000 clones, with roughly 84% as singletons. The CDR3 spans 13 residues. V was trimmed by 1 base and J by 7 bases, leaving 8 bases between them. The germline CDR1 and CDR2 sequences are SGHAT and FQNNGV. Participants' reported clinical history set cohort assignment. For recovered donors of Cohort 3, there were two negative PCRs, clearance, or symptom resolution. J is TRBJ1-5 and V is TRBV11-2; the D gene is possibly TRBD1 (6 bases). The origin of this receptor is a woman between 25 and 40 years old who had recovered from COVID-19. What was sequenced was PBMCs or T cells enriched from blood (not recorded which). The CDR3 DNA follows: TGTGCCAGCAGCTTAGGCAGGGGACAGCCCCAGCATTTT. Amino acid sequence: CASSLGRGQPQHF. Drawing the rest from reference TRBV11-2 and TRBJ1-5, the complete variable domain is EAGVAQSPRYKIIEKRQSVAFWCNPISGHATLYWYQQILGQGPKLLIQFQNNGVVDDSQLPKDRFSAERLKGVDSTLKIQPAKLEDSAVYLCASSLGRGQPQHFGDGTRLSIL.